This T cell receptor beta chain came from a study of T cells in Graves' hyperthyroidism and ophthalmopathy. The CDR3 spans 19 residues. Per the germline V gene, CDR1 is SNHLY and CDR2 is FYNNEI. With 4 bases removed from V and 0 bases from J, the gap between germline ends came to 19 bases. TCR beta CDR3 regions were amplified from RNA. When the TCR CDR3 underwent first-round RT-PCR, the HTBI primer set was used. Each CDR3 protein gets one entry after TCRdb re-called the multiplex PCR reads with MiXCR. The repertoire includes 300,000 or so distinct CDR3 sequences, roughly 17% of them detected once, and roughly 33% sits in the top ten.

The clonotype was recovered from a man in his thirties or forties with Graves' hyperthyroidism. Sample: blood. This chain connects TRBV2 to TRBJ2-6, with no clear D. The CDR3 sequence is CASSGLQLRVISGANVLTF. The DNA for the CDR3 is TGTGCCAGCAGTGGATTACAACTTAGGGTTATCTCTGGGGCCAACGTCCTGACTTTC.